A single TCR beta chain is shown here with its context. The sample belongs to a study of early T cells in non-severe SARS-CoV-2 infection. Tagging with unique molecular identifiers was applied to individual cDNA molecules. TCRdb re-derived calls from the 5' RACE reads in MiXCR, one entry per CDR3 protein. The profile shows roughly 88,000 distinct CDR3 sequences, less than 15% of them singletons. Germline CDR1 reads LNHNV; CDR2 reads YYDKDF (reference sequence). The V and J ends lost 0 bases and 4 bases respectively, with 6 bases between them. This CDR3 is 13 amino acids long. The TCR originated in an adult who was a healthcare worker with PCR-confirmed SARS-CoV-2 infection or an uninfected control (not recorded which). The sequenced material came from whole blood. The chain uses TRBV15 and TRBJ2-5; D not certain. CDR3 sequence reads: CATSREGRETQYF. DNA of the CDR3: TGTGCCACCAGCAGAGAGGGAAGAGAGACCCAGTACTTC.